This T cell receptor (beta chain) is drawn from a study of CD8 T cells in Susac syndrome. Reverse transcription used about 0.45 to 1 ug RNA and random hexamers. MiXCR, run by TCRdb on the immunoSEQ multiplex PCR reads, gives a single entry per CDR3 protein. The sample consists of under 200,000 distinct CDR3 sequences, about 94% of them appearing once. TEMRA cells were FACS-enriched, and CD8+ and CD4+ T cells were isolated negatively. CDR3 length: 13 residues. V was trimmed by 0 bases and J by 3 bases, leaving 7 bases between them. Germline CDR1 is SGDLS and CDR2 is YYNGEE. The chain joins TRBV9 to TRBJ2-7; D not resolved. The TCR was taken from a human donor in good health. The sequenced sample was CD4+ T cells from PBMCs. The CDR3 is CASSVDGLYEQYF. DNA for the CDR3: TGTGCCAGCAGCGTAGACGGTCTCTACGAGCAGTACTTC.